This entry is about one T cell receptor beta chain. Its antigen is not identified. Indicated time point: after dendritic cell vaccination, including at tumor progression/relapse. No glioblastoma patient carried an isocitrate dehydrogenase mutation. Before vaccination, two weeks after the third vaccination, and at progression, PBMC were collected. Only in-frame clones appear in the TCRdb table, and some are missing; sequencing was by immunoSEQ multiplex PCR. Here the sample spans some 99,000 clones, about 85% being singletons. The data were taken from a study of glioma-infiltrating T cells after dendritic cell vaccination. Regarding the study as a whole: The cohort had few patients with full blood and tumor sets.

This clonotype originated in a human donor with glioblastoma. This sample comprised blood, obtained after dendritic cell vaccination.

The CDR3 DNA sequence: TGTGCCAGCAGCCCCGTTGCGGGATCCTACGAGCAGTACTTC. It yields the protein CASSPVAGSYEQYF. This chain links TRBV7-3 with TRBJ2-7; D is possibly TRBD2 (6 bases). Trimming removed 5 bases from V and 1 base from J, with 12 bases in between. The CDR3 totals 14 residues. Germline CDR1 SGHTA, CDR2 FQGTGA.